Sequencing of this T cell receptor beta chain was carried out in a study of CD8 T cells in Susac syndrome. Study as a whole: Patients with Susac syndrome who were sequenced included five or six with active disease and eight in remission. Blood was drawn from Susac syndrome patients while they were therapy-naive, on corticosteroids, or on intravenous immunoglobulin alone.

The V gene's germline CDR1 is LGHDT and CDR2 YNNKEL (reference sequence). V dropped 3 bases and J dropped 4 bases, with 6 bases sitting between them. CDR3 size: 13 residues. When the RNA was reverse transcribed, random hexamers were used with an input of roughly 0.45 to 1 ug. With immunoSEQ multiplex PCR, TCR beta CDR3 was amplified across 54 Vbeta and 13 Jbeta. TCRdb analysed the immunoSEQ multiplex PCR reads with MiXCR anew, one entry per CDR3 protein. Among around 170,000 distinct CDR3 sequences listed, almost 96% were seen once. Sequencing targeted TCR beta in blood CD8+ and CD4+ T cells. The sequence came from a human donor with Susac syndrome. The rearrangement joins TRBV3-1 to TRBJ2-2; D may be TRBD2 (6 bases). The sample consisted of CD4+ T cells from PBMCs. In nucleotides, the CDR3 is TGTGCCAGCAGCCAGACTAGCACCGGGGAGCTGTTTTTT. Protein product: CASSQTSTGELFF.